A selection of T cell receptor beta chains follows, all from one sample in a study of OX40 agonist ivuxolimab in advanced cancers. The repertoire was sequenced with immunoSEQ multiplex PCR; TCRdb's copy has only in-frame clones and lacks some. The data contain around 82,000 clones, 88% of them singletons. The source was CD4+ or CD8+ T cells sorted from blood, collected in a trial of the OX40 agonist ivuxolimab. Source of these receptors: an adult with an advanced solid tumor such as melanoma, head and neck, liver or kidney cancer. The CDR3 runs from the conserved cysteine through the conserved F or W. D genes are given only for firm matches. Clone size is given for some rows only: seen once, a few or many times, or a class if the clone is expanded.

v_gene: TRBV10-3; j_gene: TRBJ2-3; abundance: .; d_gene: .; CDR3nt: TGTGCCATCAGCCCCAGAGATACGCAGTATTTT; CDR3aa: CAISPRDTQYF
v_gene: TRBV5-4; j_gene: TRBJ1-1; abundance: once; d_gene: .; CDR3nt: TGTGCCAGCAGCTCTCCGACAGGAGGGGGAACTGAAGCTTTCTTT; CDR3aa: CASSSPTGGGTEAFF
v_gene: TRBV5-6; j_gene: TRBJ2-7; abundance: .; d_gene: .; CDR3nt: TGTGCCAGCAGCTTGGCAGCTTACGAGCAGTACTTC; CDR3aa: CASSLAAYEQYF
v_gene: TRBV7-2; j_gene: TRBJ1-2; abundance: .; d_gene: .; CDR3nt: TGTGCCAGCAGCTTTCGCCAGTCCTATGGCTACACCTTC; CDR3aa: CASSFRQSYGYTF
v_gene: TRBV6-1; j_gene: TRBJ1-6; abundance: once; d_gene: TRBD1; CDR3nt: TGTGCCAGCATCTCACAGGGACAGGGGAATTCACCCCTCCACTTT; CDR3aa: CASISQGQGNSPLHF
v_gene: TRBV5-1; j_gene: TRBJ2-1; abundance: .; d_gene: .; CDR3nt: TGCGCCAGCAGCCTCGTAGGAAGGATGGTCTTC; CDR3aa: CASSLVGRMVF
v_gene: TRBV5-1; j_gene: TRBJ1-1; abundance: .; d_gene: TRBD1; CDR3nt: TGCGCCAGCAGCCAACAGGGGGCGTACACTGAAGCTTTCTTT; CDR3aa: CASSQQGAYTEAFF
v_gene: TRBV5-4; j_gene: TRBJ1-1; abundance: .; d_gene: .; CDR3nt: TGTGCCAGCACCACGGACGCTGCTGGCACTGAAGCTTTCTTT; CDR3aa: CASTTDAAGTEAFF
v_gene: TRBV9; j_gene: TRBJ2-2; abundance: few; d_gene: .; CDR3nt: TGTGCCAGCAGCGTAGTGGGGGCTGCGAACACCGGGGAGCTGTTTTTT; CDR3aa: CASSVVGAANTGELFF
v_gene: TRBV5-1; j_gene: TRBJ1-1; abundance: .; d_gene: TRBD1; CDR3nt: TGCGCCAGCAGCTTCACAGGGGGTGGCACTGAAGCTTTCTTT; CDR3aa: CASSFTGGGTEAFF
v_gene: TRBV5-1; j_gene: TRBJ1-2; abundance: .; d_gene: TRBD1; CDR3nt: TGCGCCAGCAACGAGGGGCTAATGACAGGGGTCTATGGCTACACCTTC; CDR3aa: CASNEGLMTGVYGYTF
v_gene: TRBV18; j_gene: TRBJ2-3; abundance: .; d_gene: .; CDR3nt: TGTGCCAGCTCCGGTGGGGATACGCAGTATTTT; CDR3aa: CASSGGDTQYF
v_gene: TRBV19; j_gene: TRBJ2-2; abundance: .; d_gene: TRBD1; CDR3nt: TGTGCCAGTATGGGACAGGGGACCGGGGAGCTGTTTTTT; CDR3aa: CASMGQGTGELFF
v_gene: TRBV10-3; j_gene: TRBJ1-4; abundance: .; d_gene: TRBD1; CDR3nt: TGTGCCACCAGGCAGGGGGCGCGGATCGATGAAAAACTGTTTTTT; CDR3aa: CATRQGARIDEKLFF
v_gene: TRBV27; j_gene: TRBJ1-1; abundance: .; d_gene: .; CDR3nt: TGTGCCAGCAGTCTCTCTAGGGGGGTCACTGAAGCTTTCTTT; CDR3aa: CASSLSRGVTEAFF
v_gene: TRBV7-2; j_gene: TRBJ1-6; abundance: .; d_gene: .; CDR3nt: TGTGCCAGCAGCTTAGCAGGACAGCCGACTAATTCACCCCTCCACTTT; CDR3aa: CASSLAGQPTNSPLHF
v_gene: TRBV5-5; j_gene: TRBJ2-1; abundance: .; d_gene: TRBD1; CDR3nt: TGTGCCAGCAGCTTAACAGGGGGGCTTTTCAATGAGCAGTTCTTC; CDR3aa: CASSLTGGLFNEQFF
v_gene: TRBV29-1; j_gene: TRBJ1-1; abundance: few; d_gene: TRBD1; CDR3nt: TGCAGCGTGGAGACAGGGCTGGGCACTGAAGCTTTCTTT; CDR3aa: CSVETGLGTEAFF
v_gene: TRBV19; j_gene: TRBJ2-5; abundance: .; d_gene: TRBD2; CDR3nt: TGTGCCAGCAGGCGGGGGTCAGGGATGGAGACCCAGTACTTC; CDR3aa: CASRRGSGMETQYF
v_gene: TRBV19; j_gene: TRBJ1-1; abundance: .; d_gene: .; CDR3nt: TGTGCCAGCCTCCAGGATAGGGGGATGAACACTGAAGCTTTCTTT; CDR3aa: CASLQDRGMNTEAFF
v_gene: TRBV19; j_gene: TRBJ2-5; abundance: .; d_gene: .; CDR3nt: TGTGCCAGTAGTCCGGGACCTCAAAACCAAGAGACCCAGTACTTC; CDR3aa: CASSPGPQNQETQYF
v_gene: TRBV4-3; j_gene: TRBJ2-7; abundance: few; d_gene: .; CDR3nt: TGCGCCAGCAGCCAAGCGGGAGAGGCCGAGCAGTACTTC; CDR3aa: CASSQAGEAEQYF
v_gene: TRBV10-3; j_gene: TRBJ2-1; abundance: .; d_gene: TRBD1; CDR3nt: TGTGCCTCGGGAACGGGTCGCGGACAGGAATACAATGAGCAGTTCTTC; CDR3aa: CASGTGRGQEYNEQFF
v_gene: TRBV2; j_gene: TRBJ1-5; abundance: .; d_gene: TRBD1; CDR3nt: TGTGCCGAAGGGACAGGGAATCAGCCCCAGCATTTT; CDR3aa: CAEGTGNQPQHF
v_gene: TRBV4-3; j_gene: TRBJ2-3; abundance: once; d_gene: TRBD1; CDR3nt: TGCGCCAGCAGCCAAGAGGGACAGCGGCAGTATTTT; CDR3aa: CASSQEGQRQYF
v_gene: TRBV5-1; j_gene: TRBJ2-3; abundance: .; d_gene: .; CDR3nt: TGCGCCAGCAGCTTGGACACGGGAAGCACAGATACGCAGTATTTT; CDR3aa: CASSLDTGSTDTQYF